This section outlines one T cell receptor beta chain sequence together with its context. The target antigen is unknown. This entry comes from a study of CD8+ T cells in alopecia areata. CDR3 size: 14 residues. Germline CDR1 is SGHDT and CDR2 is YYEEEE. The V segment lost 2 bases and the J segment 4 bases; nucleotides outside the gene matches: 1. Study-wide results and caveats: Relative to mice, TCR sharing across patients was less clear, a difference possibly HLA-related. When scalp samples are sequenced, resident alphabeta T cells of normal skin are also captured. Lesional scalp exceeded normal scalp in clonality, especially in alopecia totalis/universalis.

Isolated RNA was reverse transcribed into cDNA used as the sequencing template. Sequencing used immunoSEQ multiplex PCR; TCRdb keeps in-frame clones, though not all of them. The table lists 100,000 to 130,000 clones, approximately 59% of them singletons. The chain links TRBV5-6 to TRBJ1-2, with 11 bases matching TRBD1. This TCR derives from a human donor in good health. What was sequenced was CD8+ T cells sorted from blood. In DNA form, the CDR3 reads TGTGCCAGCAGCTTCGGGACAGGGGGCTATGGCTACACCTTC. Protein sequence: CASSFGTGGYGYTF.